This T cell receptor beta chain was retrieved from a study of blood T cell repertoires in COVID-19. At the level of the study: There were acute and convalescent COVID-19 samples, and they came from the United States, Italy and Spain. T cells, B-cell-depleted T cells, or PBMCs provided the cDNA or gDNA that served as material.

Per the germline V gene, CDR1 is SGHDT and CDR2 is YYEEEE. Trimming at V came to 2 bases and at J to 7 bases, leaving 5 bases not matched to a gene. The CDR3 runs to 13 residues. Authors' methods: Reference gene primer amplification gave nucleated cell count estimates. The method was immunoSEQ multiplex PCR; TCRdb's version includes in-frame clones alone and lacks a portion of them. That table is the source of V, J and clone size, and D and trimming were worked out from the DNA. This table holds approximately 150,000 clones, around 90% found once. The chain recombines TRBV5-6 with TRBJ1-2; 7 bases are a match to TRBD1. Sequenced input: peripheral blood. This TCR was sampled from a man aged 18 to 30 with COVID-19, enrolled during active disease. In DNA, the CDR3 is TGTGCCAGCAGCTTCGACAGGGCCTCTGGCTACACCTTC. Amino acids: CASSFDRASGYTF.